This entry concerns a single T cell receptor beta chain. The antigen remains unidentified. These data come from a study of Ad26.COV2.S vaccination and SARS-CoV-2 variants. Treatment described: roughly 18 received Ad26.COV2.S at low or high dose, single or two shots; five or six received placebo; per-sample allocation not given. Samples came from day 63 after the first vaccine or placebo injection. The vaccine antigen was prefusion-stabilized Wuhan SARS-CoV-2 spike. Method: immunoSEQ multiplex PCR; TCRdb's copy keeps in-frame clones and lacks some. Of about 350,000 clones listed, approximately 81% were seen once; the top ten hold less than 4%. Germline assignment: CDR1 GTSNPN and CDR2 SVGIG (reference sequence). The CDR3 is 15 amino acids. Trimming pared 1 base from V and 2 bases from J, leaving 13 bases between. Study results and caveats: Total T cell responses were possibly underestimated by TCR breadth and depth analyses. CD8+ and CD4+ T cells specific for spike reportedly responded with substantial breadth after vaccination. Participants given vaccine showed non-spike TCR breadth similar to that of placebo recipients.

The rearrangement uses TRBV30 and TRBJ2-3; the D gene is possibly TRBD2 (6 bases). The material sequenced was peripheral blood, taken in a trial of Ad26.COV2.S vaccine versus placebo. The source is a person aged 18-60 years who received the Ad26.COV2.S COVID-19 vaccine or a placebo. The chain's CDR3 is CAWSALAPSTDTQYF. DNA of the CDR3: TGTGCCTGGAGTGCCCTAGCGCCCTCCACAGATACGCAGTATTTT.